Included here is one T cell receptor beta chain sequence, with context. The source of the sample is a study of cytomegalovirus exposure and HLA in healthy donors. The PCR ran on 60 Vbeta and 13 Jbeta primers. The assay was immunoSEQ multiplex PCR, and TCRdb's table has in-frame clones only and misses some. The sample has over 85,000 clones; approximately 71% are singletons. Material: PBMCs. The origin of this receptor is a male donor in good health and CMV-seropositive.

This CDR3 is CALKGGPLSSDTQYF. For the CDR3, the DNA is TGTGCCTTAAAGGGGGGGCCATTGTCGTCAGATACGCAGTATTTT. The chain combines TRBV27 with TRBJ2-3; the D gene is possibly TRBD2 (7 bases). Trimming pared 11 bases from V and 4 bases from J, leaving 22 bases between. Germline CDR1 MNHEY, CDR2 SMNVEV (reference sequence). This CDR3 has 15 amino acids.